This T cell receptor beta chain is drawn from a study of technical replicates of blood from a handful of donors. Some clones are missing from TCRdb's copy, which holds only in-frame ones; the method was immunoSEQ multiplex PCR. Here the sample spans just over 60,000 clones, around 87% being singletons. The germline gives CDR1 MDHEN, CDR2 SYDVKM. V was pared by 5 bases and J by 4 bases, with 12 bases between. The CDR3 extends over 14 amino acids. The sequencing input was PBMCs. V usage is TRBV28 and J usage is TRBJ1-3, with D perhaps matching TRBD1 (5 bases). The receptor's source is a human donor in good health. Some clones in this sample may be carry-over from other donors' samples. For the CDR3, the DNA is TGTGCCAGCAGTCCCCGGGGGGGAGGAAACACCATATATTTT. As protein: CASSPRGGGNTIYF.